The 20 T cell receptor beta chains presented below share a single source sample, sequenced in a study of T cell responses to AZD1222 COVID-19 vaccine. Profiling relied on immunoSEQ multiplex PCR, and the TCRdb table lists in-frame clones only, not all of them. The repertoire holds 150,000 to 200,000 clones, approximately 94% seen once, with 0.64% in the top ten. Material: peripheral blood, obtained on day 0 of AZD1222 vaccination. All receptors derive from an adult in good health.

This chain joins TRBV28 and TRBJ2-7; 9 bases agree with TRBD1. The V gene's germline CDR1 is MDHEN and CDR2 SYDVKM. The junction had 2 bases not matched to a gene; V was cut back by 2 bases and J by 3 bases. This CDR3 is built from 14 residues. The CDR3 DNA reads TGTGCCAGCAGTTTAGGGGACAGGGTCTACGAGCAGTACTTC. Protein: CASSLGDRVYEQYF.

This clone appeared once. The chain couples TRBV10-3 to TRBJ2-7; possibly TRBD2 for D (6 bases). CDR1 is ENHRY and CDR2 is SYGVKD in the germline V gene. There are 14 residues in the CDR3. The V end lost 2 bases, the J end lost 2 bases, and 10 bases lay between the germline ends. The chain's CDR3 is CAISEVASAYEQYF. The CDR3 nucleotides are TGTGCCATCAGTGAGGTAGCTAGCGCCTACGAGCAGTACTTC.

J is TRBJ1-4 and V is TRBV6-2 or TRBV6-3; 8 bases line up with TRBD1. This CDR3 is built from 15 residues. With 6 bases clipped from V and 8 bases from J, the junction kept 11 bases outside the gene matches. Germline assignment: CDR1 MNHEY and CDR2 SVGEGT. CDR3 loop: CASSRQQGASEKLFF. The DNA of the CDR3 is TGTGCCAGCAGCCGTCAGCAGGGGGCCTCGGAAAAACTGTTTTTT.

The V gene is TRBV11-3, the J gene TRBJ1-1, with D perhaps matching TRBD1 (6 bases). V was clipped by 3 bases and J by 0 bases, with 11 bases between them. Germline values: CDR1 SGHNT, CDR2 YENEEA. The CDR3 sequence is 15 residues long. The CDR3 reads CASSLGGQMNTEAFF. DNA for the CDR3: TGTGCCAGCAGCTTGGGTGGACAGATGAACACTGAAGCTTTCTTT.

The chain is built from TRBV7-9 and TRBJ2-7, with 7 nucleotides matching TRBD1. Germline V lookup: CDR1 SEHNR, CDR2 FQNEAQ (reference sequence). The ends lost 3 bases at V and 0 bases at J; junction bases unmatched: 5. This CDR3 is built from 15 residues. The CDR3 DNA follows: TGTGCCAGCAGCTTGGACAGGTTCTTCTCCTACGAGCAGTACTTC. It is translated as CASSLDRFFSYEQYF.

The J gene is TRBJ1-2, the V gene TRBV30; no definite D call. Germline CDR1 and CDR2: GTSNPN and SVGIG (reference sequence). V lost 1 base and J lost 2, with 11 bases in between. The CDR3 has 14 amino acids. The CDR3 DNA follows: TGTGCCTGGAGTGCGGGGAAGCGGAACTATGGCTACACCTTC. Translated, it gives CAWSAGKRNYGYTF. The complete variable domain, with remaining parts taken from reference TRBV30 and TRBJ1-2, reads SQTIHQWPATLVQPVGSPLSLECTVEGTSNPNLYWYRQAAGRGLQLLFYSVGIGQISSEVPQNLSASRPQDRQFILSSKKLLLSDSGFYLCAWSAGKRNYGYTFGSGTRLTVV.

The chain combines TRBV7-9 with TRBJ2-1; D possibly matches TRBD1 or TRBD2 (5 bases each). Germline V lookup: CDR1 SEHNR, CDR2 FQNEAQ (reference sequence). The CDR3 extends over 15 amino acids. Trimming removed 7 bases from V and 8 bases from J, with 21 bases in between. For the CDR3, the DNA is TGTGCCAGCATCACCCGGGACCCCCGTGGTTATGAGCAGTTCTTC. Protein product: CASITRDPRGYEQFF.

This sequence joins TRBV2 and TRBJ1-1; TRBD1 agrees at 8 bases. V lost 5 bases and J lost 1; bases outside the gene matches: 3. In germline, CDR1 is SNHLY, CDR2 FYNNEI. The CDR3 covers 14 residues. The CDR3 DNA sequence: TGTGCCAGCAGTTACGACAGGGGGAACACTGAAGCTTTCTTT. This sequence encodes CASSYDRGNTEAFF.

This sequence joins TRBV11-2 and TRBJ1-3; the D gene is possibly TRBD1 (6 bases). Germline CDR1 reads SGHAT; CDR2 reads FQNNGV. V was cut by 1 base and J by 4 bases, with 17 bases left in between. The CDR3 loop spans 17 amino acids. The DNA of the CDR3 is TGTGCCAGCAGCTTAGGCCCCCAGGGGAGTACAGGAAACACCATATATTTT. Translation gives CASSLGPQGSTGNTIYF.

Note on this clone: This sample also contains other DNA sequences that code for the same CDR3. This chain connects TRBV12-3 or TRBV12-4 to TRBJ2-7; D gene unclear. The V and J ends lost 1 base and 6 bases respectively, with 7 bases between them. The CDR3 has 12 residues. CDR3 amino acids: CASSLGPGEQYF. The CDR3, as DNA: TGTGCCAGCAGTTTAGGGCCCGGCGAGCAGTACTTC.

The V call is TRBV3-1 (or the pseudogene TRBV3-2), the J call TRBJ1-6, with 10 bases fitting TRBD1. The germline gives CDR1 LGHDT, CDR2 YNNKEL (reference sequence). The CDR3 is 15 amino acids. The J segment lost 7 bases and the V segment lost 4 bases, leaving 4 bases of the junction unmatched. The CDR3, as DNA: TGTGCCAGCAGCCTCCGGGACAGGGGAAATTCACCCCTCCACTTT. This codes for CASSLRDRGNSPLHF.

The chain employs TRBV6-1 and TRBJ1-2; D may be TRBD1 (6 bases). The germline V gene encodes CDR1 MNHNS and CDR2 SASEGT. The V end lost 2 bases, the J end lost 2 bases, and 18 bases lay between the germline ends. The CDR3 consists of 17 residues. CDR3 sequence (DNA): TGTGCCAGCAGTGAAAGGGCGAGTCAGGGGAAGAACTATGGCTACACCTTC. Translation: CASSERASQGKNYGYTF.

V and J are TRBV30 and TRBJ2-7; D is ambiguous. V lost 1 base and J 3 bases, leaving 10 bases between the germline ends. The CDR3 totals 13 residues. The germline V gene has CDR1 GTSNPN and CDR2 SVGIG (reference sequence). The CDR3 reads CAWSGGFGYEQYF. CDR3 bases: TGTGCCTGGAGTGGGGGTTTTGGCTACGAGCAGTACTTC.

The chain recombines TRBV29-1 with TRBJ2-2, with D hard to call. The CDR3 has 11 residues. Deletions cut 5 bases from V and 9 bases from J, with 10 bases between. Looked up from germline, CDR1 is SQVTM and CDR2 is ANQGSEA. CDR3 protein: CSVWGGWELFF. CDR3 DNA sequence: TGCAGCGTTTGGGGTGGCTGGGAGCTGTTTTTT.

The chain combines TRBV2 with TRBJ1-4; TRBD1 matches at 8 bases. This CDR3 is built from 15 residues. The trim removed 6 bases at V and 3 bases at J, leaving 6 bases unmatched. CDR1 is SNHLY and CDR2 is FYNNEI in the germline V gene. CDR3 DNA sequence: TGTGCCAGCAGCGACAGGGGTGGGTCTAATGAAAAACTGTTTTTT. Protein product: CASSDRGGSNEKLFF.

The rearrangement links TRBV30 to TRBJ1-2; 7 bases agree with TRBD1. V dropped 2 bases and J dropped 8; count of bases not matched to a gene: 5. Looked up from germline, CDR1 is GTSNPN and CDR2 is SVGIG (reference sequence). The CDR3 runs to 12 residues. The CDR3 reads CAWSSQGFGYTF. The CDR3 DNA sequence: TGTGCCTGGAGTTCACAGGGGTTCGGCTACACCTTC.

V usage is TRBV30 and J usage is TRBJ2-1; D is perhaps TRBD1 (5 bases). The V end was cut by 0 bases, the J end by 7 bases, with 10 bases between. The CDR3 is made up of 13 amino acids. The germline V gene encodes CDR1 GTSNPN and CDR2 SVGIG (reference sequence). The CDR3 DNA follows: TGTGCCTGGAGTGTCAGGGATAGGAATGAGCAGTTCTTC. As protein: CAWSVRDRNEQFF.

V usage is TRBV5-1 and J usage is TRBJ1-6, with a tentative D call TRBD1 (6 bases). The V and J ends lost 1 base and 8 bases respectively, with 10 bases between them. Germline values: CDR1 SGHRS, CDR2 YFSETQ. This CDR3 region has 14 residues. The CDR3 is CASSLTGQDSPLHF. CDR3 DNA: TGCGCCAGCAGCTTGACAGGGCAAGATTCACCCCTCCACTTT.

The V call is TRBV3-1 (or the pseudogene TRBV3-2), the J call TRBJ1-2; D is unresolved. There are 16 residues in the CDR3. The germline CDR1 and CDR2 sequences are LGHDT and YNNKEL (reference sequence). Trimming stripped 0 bases from V and 6 bases from J, with 17 bases between. As DNA, the CDR3 is TGTGCCAGCAGCCAAGACCCCTTCGTCGGAGGGCATGGCTACACCTTC. It is translated as CASSQDPFVGGHGYTF.

This clone was found once. The chain joins TRBV6-5 to TRBJ2-7; no reliable D call. CDR3 length: 11 residues. Germline CDR1 is MNHEY and CDR2 is SVGAGI. V was pared by 6 bases and J by 4 bases, with 7 bases between. The chain's CDR3 is CASSAPYEQYF. The CDR3 DNA sequence: TGTGCCAGCAGCGCACCATACGAGCAGTACTTC.